Listed below are T cell receptor beta chains from one sample, sequenced in a study of immune evolution from preneoplasia to lung adenocarcinoma. Profiled with immunoSEQ multiplex PCR; TCRdb holds only in-frame clones, not every one. This table holds around 6,200 clones, around 79% found once. Source material: FFPE adjacent normal lung tissue. The receptors derive from a person between 60 and 80 years old with lung adenocarcinoma. Each CDR3 is given with its conserved first and last residue. The D gene is left open where the match is weak. Clone size is not always given. Where it is, it says once, few, many or a class for expanded clones.

D: NA; J: TRBJ2-7; V: TRBV7-3; size: once; DNA: TGTGCCAGCAGCCCGGGGGGGACAGGGATCTACGAGCAGTACTTC; CDR3: CASSPGGTGIYEQYF
D: NA; J: TRBJ1-5; V: TRBV4-1; size: NA; DNA: TGCGCCAGCAGCCAAGATCCCGATCAGCCCCAGCATTTT; CDR3: CASSQDPDQPQHF
D: NA; J: TRBJ2-7; V: TRBV28; size: NA; DNA: TGTGCCAGCAGTTTAAATTGGGGACCTACCTCATACGAGCAGTACTTC; CDR3: CASSLNWGPTSYEQYF
D: TRBD1; J: TRBJ2-7; V: TRBV10-3; size: NA; DNA: TGTGCCATCAGTGAGGACAGGGCAGCCTACGAGCAGTACTTC; CDR3: CAISEDRAAYEQYF
D: NA; J: TRBJ2-7; V: TRBV19; size: NA; DNA: TGTGCCAGTAAGGAGGGATCCGAGCAGTACTTC; CDR3: CASKEGSEQYF
D: TRBD1; J: TRBJ2-7; V: TRBV27; size: NA; DNA: TGTGCCAGCAGTTTGGGACAGGGGGCCGGGGAGCAGTACTTC; CDR3: CASSLGQGAGEQYF
D: TRBD2; J: TRBJ2-2; V: TRBV5-6; size: few; DNA: TGTGCCAGCAGCTTGGGGGGACTAGTAGCGAACACCGGGGAGCTGTTTTTT; CDR3: CASSLGGLVANTGELFF
D: TRBD1; J: TRBJ2-2; V: TRBV5-4; size: few; DNA: TGTGCCAGCAGCCTACCACCCGGGACAGTGACCGGGGAGCTGTTTTTT; CDR3: CASSLPPGTVTGELFF
D: TRBD2; J: TRBJ2-3; V: TRBV11-2; size: NA; DNA: TGTGCCAGCAGCCGTCGGACTAGCGAGTCAGATACGCAGTATTTT; CDR3: CASSRRTSESDTQYF
D: TRBD2; J: TRBJ2-3; V: TRBV4-3; size: NA; DNA: TGCGCCAGCAGCCAAGGGTGGACGGGAGGGCCAGATACGCAGTATTTT; CDR3: CASSQGWTGGPDTQYF